This is a list of T cell receptor beta chains from one sample in a study of Ad26.COV2.S vaccination and SARS-CoV-2 variants. Profiling relied on immunoSEQ multiplex PCR, and the TCRdb table lists in-frame clones only, not all of them. Of about 430,000 clones listed, 90% are singletons. This sample comprised peripheral blood, obtained in a trial of Ad26.COV2.S vaccine versus placebo. The receptors originated from a person between 18 and 60 years old who received the Ad26.COV2.S COVID-19 vaccine or a placebo. CDR3s include the opening cysteine and the closing phenylalanine or tryptophan. A D gene is named only where the DNA matches it firmly. Not all rows give a size; the values are once, few, many and, for expanded clones, a class.

d_call	clone_size	v_call	j_call	cdr3_aa	cdr3_nt
TRBD1	-	TRBV18	TRBJ1-1	CASSPAGTGDYTEAFF	TGTGCCAGCTCACCGGCCGGGACAGGGGATTATACTGAAGCTTTCTTT
TRBD2	-	TRBV6-6	TRBJ2-7	CASSYLAGEGYEQYF	TGTGCCAGCAGTTACTTAGCGGGAGAAGGGTACGAGCAGTACTTC
-	-	TRBV5-5	TRBJ2-7	CASSFVQPTTGEQYF	TGTGCCAGCAGCTTCGTACAGCCTACGACGGGGGAGCAGTACTTC
TRBD2	-	TRBV27	TRBJ2-1	CASSNQSGRPYNEQFF	TGTGCCAGCAGTAACCAGAGCGGGAGGCCCTACAATGAGCAGTTCTTC
-	-	TRBV18	TRBJ2-3	CASSPIGTAAVDTQYF	TGTGCCAGCTCACCAATAGGGACCGCCGCTGTGGATACGCAGTATTTT
-	-	TRBV7-2	TRBJ1-4	CASSFPGSRISKLFF	TGTGCCAGCAGCTTTCCAGGCTCACGAATAAGTAAACTGTTTTTT
TRBD1	-	TRBV20-1	TRBJ2-5	CSASRDRSREAQYF	TGCAGTGCTAGTCGGGACAGAAGTAGAGAGGCCCAGTACTTC
-	-	TRBV6-5	TRBJ2-3	CASSPSSYGTDTQYF	TGTGCCAGCAGTCCTTCTAGCTATGGCACAGATACGCAGTATTTT
-	-	TRBV19	TRBJ1-5	CASRSLNQPQHF	TGTGCCAGTAGGAGCCTTAATCAGCCCCAGCATTTT
TRBD1	-	TRBV14	TRBJ1-1	CASSQTLGQGNTEAFF	TGTGCCAGCAGCCAGACCCTCGGACAGGGGAACACTGAAGCTTTCTTT
-	-	TRBV2	TRBJ2-5	CASSGKRTAETQYF	TGTGCCAGCAGTGGAAAACGGACTGCCGAGACCCAGTACTTC
TRBD2	-	TRBV18	TRBJ2-2	CASSFGLAGGSDTGELFF	TGTGCCAGCTCGTTTGGACTAGCGGGAGGATCGGACACCGGGGAGCTGTTTTTT
TRBD2	once	TRBV7-9	TRBJ2-1	CASSPGTSGASSYNEQFF	TGTGCCAGCAGCCCCGGGACTAGCGGGGCAAGCTCCTACAATGAGCAGTTCTTC
TRBD2	-	TRBV28	TRBJ2-1	CASTKTGLAYNEQFF	TGTGCCAGCACAAAAACGGGACTAGCCTACAATGAGCAGTTCTTC
TRBD1	-	TRBV5-1	TRBJ1-5	CASSLGTGSNQPQHF	TGCGCCAGCAGCTTGGGGACAGGGAGCAATCAGCCCCAGCATTTT
-	-	TRBV24-1	TRBJ2-1	CATRIEWAGEQFF	TGTGCCACCAGGATTGAGTGGGCTGGTGAGCAGTTCTTC
-	once	TRBV28	TRBJ1-2	CASSSGTYGYTF	TGTGCCAGCAGTTCAGGGACCTATGGCTACACCTTC
-	-	TRBV28	TRBJ2-7	CASSLGQGYEQYF	TGTGCCAGCAGTTTAGGGCAGGGCTACGAGCAGTACTTC
-	-	TRBV19	TRBJ2-1	CASKKPREEQFF	TGTGCCAGTAAAAAACCGCGAGAGGAGCAGTTCTTC
TRBD2	-	TRBV5-5	TRBJ2-7	CASSLRSSGSRYEQYF	TGTGCCAGCAGCTTAAGATCTAGCGGGAGTAGGTACGAGCAGTACTTC
-	-	TRBV5-6	TRBJ1-6	CASSPGLFGSPLHF	TGTGCCAGCAGCCCAGGGCTTTTCGGCTCACCCCTCCACTTT
-	-	TRBV24-1	TRBJ2-2	CATKGANTGELFF	TGTGCCACCAAGGGGGCGAACACCGGGGAGCTGTTTTTT
TRBD1	few	TRBV30	TRBJ1-1	CAWSFDRGRGTEAFF	TGTGCCTGGAGCTTCGACAGGGGGCGTGGAACTGAAGCTTTCTTT
-	-	TRBV4-3	TRBJ2-2	CASSRGDGTGELFF	TGCGCCAGCAGCAGGGGGGATGGCACCGGGGAGCTGTTTTTT
-	-	TRBV4-3	TRBJ2-3	CASSQDPGPGRHASSTDTQYF	TGCGCCAGCAGCCAAGATCCCGGACCGGGACGCCACGCATCTAGCACAGATACGCAGTATTTT
-	-	TRBV7-2	TRBJ2-7	CASSLQGRDYEQYF	TGTGCCAGCAGCTTACAGGGTAGGGACTACGAGCAGTACTTC
-	-	TRBV18	TRBJ2-1	CASSPPGLNNEQFF	TGTGCCAGCTCACCTCCCGGACTCAACAATGAGCAGTTCTTC
-	-	TRBV20-1	TRBJ2-4	CSASILPGDIQYF	TGCAGTGCTAGTATCCTTCCGGGGGACATTCAGTACTTC
-	once	TRBV6-6	TRBJ2-7	CASSYSFEQYF	TGTGCCAGCAGTTACTCATTCGAGCAGTACTTC
TRBD1	-	TRBV5-1	TRBJ2-1	CASSFGTGPEQFF	TGCGCCAGCAGCTTCGGGACAGGGCCTGAGCAGTTCTTC
TRBD1	once	TRBV5-1	TRBJ2-1	CASSPFRGQVYNEQFF	TGCGCCAGCAGCCCCTTTCGGGGACAGGTATACAATGAGCAGTTCTTC
-	-	TRBV7-6	TRBJ2-7	CASSLSSTEWYF	TGTGCCAGCAGCCTTTCATCCACGGAATGGTACTTC
-	-	TRBV2	TRBJ2-1	CAIRSGTGLDEQFF	TGTGCCATCCGAAGCGGGACAGGTCTCGATGAGCAGTTCTTC
-	-	TRBV12-3/TRBV12-4	TRBJ2-7	CASNGTYEQYF	TGTGCCAGCAACGGAACCTACGAGCAGTACTTC
-	-	TRBV19	TRBJ2-3	CASSIVSLASTDTQYF	TGTGCCAGTAGTATAGTAAGCCTAGCTAGCACAGATACGCAGTATTTT
-	-	TRBV4-3	TRBJ1-3	CASSERWGSGNTIYF	TGCGCCAGCAGCGAACGTTGGGGGTCTGGAAACACCATATATTTT
TRBD2	-	TRBV5-4	TRBJ2-3	CASSSPSSGRIQNTQYF	TGTGCCAGCAGCTCGCCCTCTAGCGGGAGGATCCAGAATACGCAGTATTTT
-	-	TRBV7-2	TRBJ1-4	CASSFFRSTGEKLFF	TGTGCCAGCAGCTTTTTCCGGTCGACGGGGGAAAAACTGTTTTTT
TRBD1	-	TRBV3-1/TRBV3-2	TRBJ1-6	CASSHLQGVNSPLHF	TGTGCCAGCAGCCATCTACAGGGGGTCAATTCACCCCTCCACTTT
TRBD2	-	TRBV6-2/TRBV6-3	TRBJ2-7	CASSFRTSGGDYEQYF	TGTGCCAGCAGTTTCCGGACTAGCGGCGGGGACTACGAGCAGTACTTC
-	once	TRBV6-5	TRBJ2-1	CASTAQVSYNEQFF	TGTGCCAGCACTGCACAGGTCTCCTACAATGAGCAGTTCTTC
-	-	TRBV4-1	TRBJ1-1	CASSQGRGNTEAFF	TGCGCCAGCAGCCAGGGAAGAGGGAACACTGAAGCTTTCTTT
-	-	TRBV28	TRBJ2-2	CASSRPGTQNTGELFF	TGTGCCAGCAGTCGTCCCGGGACCCAGAATACCGGGGAGCTGTTTTTT
-	-	TRBV27	TRBJ2-2	CASSFRTTGRTGELFF	TGTGCCAGCAGTTTCCGAACGACGGGGAGGACCGGGGAGCTGTTTTTT
TRBD1	-	TRBV30	TRBJ2-5	CAWDRGGKETQYF	TGTGCCTGGGACAGGGGGGGAAAAGAGACCCAGTACTTC
-	once	TRBV7-2	TRBJ2-7	CASSSGVGPLYEQYF	TGTGCCAGCAGCTCGGGGGTGGGACCACTCTACGAGCAGTACTTC
TRBD2	-	TRBV18	TRBJ2-1	CASSTSSGDQFF	TGTGCCAGCTCCACCTCCAGCGGGGATCAGTTCTTC
TRBD2	-	TRBV7-2	TRBJ2-3	CASSWSGLAPQYF	TGTGCCAGCAGCTGGTCGGGACTAGCGCCGCAGTATTTT
-	-	TRBV18	TRBJ1-1	CASSPAGGTEAFF	TGTGCCAGCTCACCTGCCGGGGGTACTGAAGCTTTCTTT
TRBD2	-	TRBV6-2/TRBV6-3	TRBJ2-7	CASSFRLTSGRPYEQYF	TGTGCCAGCAGTTTCCGACTGACTAGCGGGAGACCCTACGAGCAGTACTTC
-	-	TRBV7-2	TRBJ2-7	CASSLKPTLGAGNYEQYF	TGTGCCAGCAGCTTAAAACCCACCCTGGGGGCGGGGAACTACGAGCAGTACTTC
TRBD2	-	TRBV7-6	TRBJ2-7	CASSLGREREQYF	TGTGCCAGCAGCTTGGGGCGGGAGCGGGAGCAGTACTTC
TRBD1	-	TRBV30	TRBJ1-4	CAWSVGQGTNEKLFF	TGTGCCTGGAGTGTAGGACAGGGGACTAATGAAAAACTGTTTTTT
TRBD2	-	TRBV7-9	TRBJ2-3	CASSGSGSGDTQYF	TGTGCCAGCAGCGGTAGCGGGAGTGGAGATACGCAGTATTTT
TRBD1	once	TRBV5-1	TRBJ1-3	CASSTGAGNTIYF	TGCGCCAGCTCTACAGGGGCTGGAAACACCATATATTTT
TRBD1	-	TRBV29-1	TRBJ2-2	CSVRTGYTGELFF	TGCAGCGTTCGGACAGGGTACACCGGGGAGCTGTTTTTT
-	-	TRBV24-1	TRBJ2-2	CATSDFGNTGELFF	TGTGCCACCAGTGATTTCGGCAACACCGGGGAGCTGTTTTTT
TRBD1	-	TRBV7-2	TRBJ2-1	CASSRDRGDYNEQFF	TGTGCCAGCAGCCGGGACAGGGGTGACTACAATGAGCAGTTCTTC
-	-	TRBV12-3/TRBV12-4	TRBJ1-1	CASSRQFLEAFF	TGTGCCAGCAGCAGACAGTTTTTAGAAGCTTTCTTT
TRBD2	once	TRBV24-1	TRBJ2-3	CATSDGLLREAGADTQYF	TGTGCCACCAGTGATGGTCTCTTGCGGGAGGCGGGAGCAGATACGCAGTATTTT